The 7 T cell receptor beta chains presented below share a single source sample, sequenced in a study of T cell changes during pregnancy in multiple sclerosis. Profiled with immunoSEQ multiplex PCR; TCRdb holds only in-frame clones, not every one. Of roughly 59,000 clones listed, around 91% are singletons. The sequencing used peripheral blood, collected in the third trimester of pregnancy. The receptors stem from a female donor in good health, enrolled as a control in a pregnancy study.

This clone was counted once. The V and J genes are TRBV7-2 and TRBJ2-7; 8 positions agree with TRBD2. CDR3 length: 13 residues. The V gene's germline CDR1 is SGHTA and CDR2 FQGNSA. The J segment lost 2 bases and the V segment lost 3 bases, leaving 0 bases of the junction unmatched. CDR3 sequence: CASSFGGAYEQYF. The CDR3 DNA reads TGTGCCAGCAGCTTCGGGGGGGCCTACGAGCAGTACTTC.

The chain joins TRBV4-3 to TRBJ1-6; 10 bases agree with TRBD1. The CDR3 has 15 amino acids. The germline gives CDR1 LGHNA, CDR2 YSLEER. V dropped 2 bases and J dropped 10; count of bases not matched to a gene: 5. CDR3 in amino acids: CASSQSGQGHSPLHF. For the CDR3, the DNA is TGCGCCAGCAGCCAATCGGGACAGGGGCACTCACCCCTCCACTTT.

The CDR3 DNA sequence: TGTGCCAGCAGCTTAGCGCTAGCCGGAACGAACACCGGGGAGCTGTTTTTT. Its protein is CASSLALAGTNTGELFF. This chain uses TRBV7-2 with TRBJ2-2, with TRBD2 as a possible D gene (5 bases). The CDR3 covers 17 residues. Trimming cost V 0 bases and J 0 bases, with 11 bases left between them. Germline CDR1 SGHTA, CDR2 FQGNSA.

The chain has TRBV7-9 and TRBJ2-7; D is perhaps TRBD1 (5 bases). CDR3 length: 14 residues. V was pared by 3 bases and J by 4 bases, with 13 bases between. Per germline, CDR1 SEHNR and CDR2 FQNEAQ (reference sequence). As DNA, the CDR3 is TGTGCCAGCAGCTTGAGAGACAGTGGGTACGAGCAGTACTTC. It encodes CASSLRDSGYEQYF.

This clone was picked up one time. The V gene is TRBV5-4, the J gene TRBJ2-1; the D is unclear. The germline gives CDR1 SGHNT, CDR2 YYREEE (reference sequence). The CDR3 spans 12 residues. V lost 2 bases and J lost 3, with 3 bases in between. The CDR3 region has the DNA TGTGCCAGCAGCTTCTACTACAATGAGCAGTTCTTC. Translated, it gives CASSFYYNEQFF. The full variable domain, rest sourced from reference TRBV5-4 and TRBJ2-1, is ETGVTQSPTHLIKTRGQQVTLRCSSQSGHNTVSWYQQALGQGPQFIFQYYREEENGRGNFPPRFSGLQFPNYSSELNVNALELDDSALYLCASSFYYNEQFFGPGTRLTVL.

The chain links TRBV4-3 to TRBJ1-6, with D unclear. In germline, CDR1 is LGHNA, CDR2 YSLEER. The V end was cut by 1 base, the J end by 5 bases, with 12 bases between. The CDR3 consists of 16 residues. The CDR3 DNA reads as TGCGCCAGCAGCCAAGCGGTGGCAGGCGATAATTCACCCCTCCACTTT. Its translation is CASSQAVAGDNSPLHF.

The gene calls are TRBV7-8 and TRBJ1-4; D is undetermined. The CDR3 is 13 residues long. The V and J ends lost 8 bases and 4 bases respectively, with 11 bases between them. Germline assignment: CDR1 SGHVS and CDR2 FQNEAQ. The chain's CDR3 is CASGHRFNEKLFF. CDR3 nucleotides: TGTGCCAGCGGCCATCGCTTTAATGAAAAACTGTTTTTT.